The clone carrying this T cell receptor (beta chain) is medium-sized (0.01 to 0.1%) by share. As yet, its antigen is unknown. Trimming took off 2 bases at V and 6 bases at J, with 19 bases between the two ends. The CDR3 length is 16 residues. Per the germline V gene, CDR1 is SGHNT and CDR2 is YENEEA. The sample comes from a study of T cells in localized non-small cell lung cancer. Study findings and constraints: Overall survival was longer when the density of T cells in the blood was higher. Of the tissues analyzed, uninvolved adjacent lung showed maximal T cell clonality, greater than tumor. There were a median roughly 54 of the top 100 tumor clones appearing in adjacent lung.

The repertoire was sequenced with immunoSEQ multiplex PCR; TCRdb's copy has only in-frame clones and lacks some. The profile covers over 1,100 clones, with about a quarter appearing a single time and 7.5% to 10% taken by the ten largest. Sequenced here: lung tumor tissue, sampled before any cancer treatment. This chain connects TRBV11-3 to TRBJ1-1, with a weak D call TRBD1 (6 bases). The receptor comes from a man aged 40 to 70 with stage II lung adenocarcinoma. Here the CDR3 reads CASSLFGTPPFSEAFF. The CDR3 bases are TGTGCCAGCAGCTTATTCGGGACACCCCCGTTTTCTGAAGCTTTCTTT.